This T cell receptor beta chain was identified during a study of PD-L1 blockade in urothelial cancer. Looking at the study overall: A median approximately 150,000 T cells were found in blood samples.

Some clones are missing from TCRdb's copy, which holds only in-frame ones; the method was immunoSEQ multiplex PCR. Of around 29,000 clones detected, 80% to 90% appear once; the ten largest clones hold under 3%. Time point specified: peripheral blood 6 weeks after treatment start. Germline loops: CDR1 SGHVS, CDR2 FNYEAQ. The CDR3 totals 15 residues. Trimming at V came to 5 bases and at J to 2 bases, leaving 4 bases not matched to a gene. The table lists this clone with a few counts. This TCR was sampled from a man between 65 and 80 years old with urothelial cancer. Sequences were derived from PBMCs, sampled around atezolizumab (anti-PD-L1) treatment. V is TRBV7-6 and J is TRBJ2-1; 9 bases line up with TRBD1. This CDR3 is CASSPRQGAYNEQFF. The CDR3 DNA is TGTGCCAGCAGCCCCAGACAGGGGGCCTACAATGAGCAGTTCTTC.